This section outlines one TCR beta chain sequence together with its context. This specimen comes from a study of T cell changes during pregnancy in multiple sclerosis. The V gene end was trimmed by 4 bases and the J gene end by 6 bases; junction bases not matched to a gene: 10. The CDR3 extends over 14 amino acids. Germline CDR1 SGDLS, CDR2 YYNGEE. Here immunoSEQ multiplex PCR was the method, and the copy in TCRdb shows in-frame clones only, minus some. The data contain around 60,000 clones, 95% to 97% of them singletons. The genes are TRBV9 and TRBJ2-7; 7 positions match TRBD1. This specimen consisted of CD8+ T cells from peripheral blood mononuclear cells, obtained after pregnancy. This clonotype was obtained from a female donor with multiple sclerosis, enrolled in a pregnancy study. The CDR3 reads CASSSGTVPGEQYF. CDR3 DNA: TGTGCCAGCAGCTCGGGGACAGTTCCCGGCGAGCAGTACTTC.